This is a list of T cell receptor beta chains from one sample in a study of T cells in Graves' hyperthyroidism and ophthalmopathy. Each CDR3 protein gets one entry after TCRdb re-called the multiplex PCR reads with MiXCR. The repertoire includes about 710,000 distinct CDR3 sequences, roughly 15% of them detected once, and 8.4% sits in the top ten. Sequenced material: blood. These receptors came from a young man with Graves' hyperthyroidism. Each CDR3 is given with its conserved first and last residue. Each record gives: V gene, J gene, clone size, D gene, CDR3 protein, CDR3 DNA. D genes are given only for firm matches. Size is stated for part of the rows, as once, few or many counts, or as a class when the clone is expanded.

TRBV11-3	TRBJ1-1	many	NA	CATSRAENTEAFF	TGTGCCACCTCCAGGGCGGAGAACACTGAAGCTTTCTTT
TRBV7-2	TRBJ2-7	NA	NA	CASSLDLFTYEQYF	TGTGCCAGCAGCTTAGACCTCTTTACCTACGAGCAGTACTTC
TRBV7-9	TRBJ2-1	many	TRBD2	CASSPPGLALAEQFF	TGTGCCAGCAGCCCGCCGGGACTAGCGCTCGCCGAGCAGTTCTTC
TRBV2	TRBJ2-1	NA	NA	CASSRPGWGANYNEQFF	TGTGCCAGCAGTCGCCCAGGGTGGGGGGCTAACTACAATGAGCAGTTCTTC
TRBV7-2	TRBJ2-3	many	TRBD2	CASSLEGPPRLAPTDTQYF	TGTGCCAGCAGCTTAGAGGGCCCCCCGCGACTAGCGCCCACAGATACGCAGTATTTT
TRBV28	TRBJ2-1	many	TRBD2	CASSPSTSSAEQFF	TGTGCCAGCAGTCCATCGACTAGCTCGGCTGAGCAGTTCTTC
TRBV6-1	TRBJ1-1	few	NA	CASMGVANTEAFF	TGTGCCAGCATGGGGGTGGCGAACACTGAAGCTTTCTTT
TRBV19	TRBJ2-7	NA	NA	CASRPEGTLYEQYF	TGTGCCAGTAGACCCGAGGGGACCCTCTACGAGCAGTACTTC
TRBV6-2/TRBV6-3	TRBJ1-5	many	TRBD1	CASKRQGSNQPQHF	TGTGCCAGCAAACGACAGGGCAGCAATCAGCCCCAGCATTTT
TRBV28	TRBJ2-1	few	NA	CASSPMGVGSYNEQFF	TGTGCCAGCAGCCCGATGGGAGTGGGGTCCTACAATGAGCAGTTCTTC
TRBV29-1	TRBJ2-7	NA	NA	CSVGGVSYEQYF	TGCAGCGTTGGGGGAGTCTCCTACGAGCAGTACTTC
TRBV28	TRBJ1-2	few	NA	CASSYKNRGYTF	TGTGCCAGCAGTTACAAGAATAGGGGCTACACCTTC
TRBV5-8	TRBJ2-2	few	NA	CASTLGGTTNTGELFF	TGTGCCAGCACCTTAGGCGGGACCACGAACACCGGGGAGCTGTTTTTT
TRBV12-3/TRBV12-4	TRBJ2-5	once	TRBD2	CASSRGVAGVRETQYF	TGTGCCAGCAGCCGCGGGGTGGCGGGAGTAAGAGAGACCCAGTACTTC
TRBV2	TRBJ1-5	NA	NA	CASSGGGPAGNQPQHF	TGTGCCAGCAGTGGGGGAGGGCCAGCTGGTAATCAGCCCCAGCATTTT
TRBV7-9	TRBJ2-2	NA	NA	CASSYLLLEGIRSGELFF	TGTGCCAGCAGCTACCTATTACTAGAAGGCATCCGGAGCGGGGAGCTGTTTTTT
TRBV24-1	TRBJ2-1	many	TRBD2	CATSDIFTGTSGYNEQFF	TGTGCCACCAGTGATATATTTACCGGGACTAGCGGCTACAATGAGCAGTTCTTC
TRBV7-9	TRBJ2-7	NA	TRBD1	CASSLAWTGADYEQYF	TGTGCCAGCAGCTTAGCGTGGACAGGGGCCGACTACGAGCAGTACTTC
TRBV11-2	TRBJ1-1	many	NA	CASSSRGGTEAFF	TGTGCCAGCAGCTCCCGGGGGGGCACTGAAGCTTTCTTT
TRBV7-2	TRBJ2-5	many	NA	CASTPGHVQETQYF	TGTGCCAGCACCCCCGGGCATGTTCAAGAGACCCAGTACTTC
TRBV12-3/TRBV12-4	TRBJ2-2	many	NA	CASSPGGWGELFF	TGTGCCAGCAGTCCCGGTGGATGGGGGGAGCTGTTTTTT
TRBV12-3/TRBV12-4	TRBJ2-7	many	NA	CASSPGLREQYF	TGTGCCAGCAGCCCCGGGCTCCGCGAGCAGTACTTC
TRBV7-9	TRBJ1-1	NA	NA	CASSLMRIFDTEAFF	TGTGCCAGCAGCTTAATGAGGATTTTTGACACTGAAGCTTTCTTT
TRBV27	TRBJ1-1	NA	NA	CASSQIMNTEAFF	TGTGCCAGCAGCCAGATCATGAACACTGAAGCTTTCTTT
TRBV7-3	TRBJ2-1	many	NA	CASSLVQRANNEQFF	TGTGCCAGCAGCTTAGTCCAGCGGGCTAACAATGAGCAGTTCTTC
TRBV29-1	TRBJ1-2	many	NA	CSAVPGHTNYGYTF	TGCAGCGCCGTACCGGGACACACTAACTATGGCTACACCTTC
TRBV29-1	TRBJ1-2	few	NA	CSVASRQGNNYGYTF	TGCAGCGTTGCCTCACGGCAGGGGAACAACTATGGCTACACCTTC
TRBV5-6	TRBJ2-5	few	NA	CASSLAGLGPDQETQYF	TGTGCCAGCAGCTTGGCCGGTTTGGGCCCCGATCAAGAGACCCAGTACTTC
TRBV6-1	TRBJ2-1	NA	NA	CASSVGGTLNEQFF	TGTGCCAGCAGTGTAGGGGGGACCCTCAATGAGCAGTTCTTC
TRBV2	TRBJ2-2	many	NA	CASNQNDPSGELFF	TGTGCCAGCAACCAGAACGATCCCTCCGGGGAGCTGTTTTTT
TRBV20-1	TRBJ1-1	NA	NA	CSEQQPAEEAFF	TGCAGTGAGCAACAGCCGGCTGAAGAAGCTTTCTTT
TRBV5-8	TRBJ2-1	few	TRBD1	CASSLRTGTGAFGDNEQFF	TGTGCCAGCAGCTTACGAACCGGGACAGGGGCGTTCGGGGACAATGAGCAGTTCTTC
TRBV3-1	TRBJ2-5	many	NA	CASSQDSQRKYF	TGTGCCAGCAGCCAAGATAGCCAGCGCAAGTACTTC
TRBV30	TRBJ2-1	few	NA	CAWRPVQGPNNEQFF	TGTGCCTGGAGGCCAGTGCAGGGACCTAACAATGAGCAGTTCTTC
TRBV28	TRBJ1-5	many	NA	CASSLKREGGQPQHF	TGTGCCAGCAGTTTGAAACGGGAGGGGGGACAGCCCCAGCATTTT
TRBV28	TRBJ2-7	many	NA	CASSSGEQGIAYEQYF	TGTGCCAGCAGTTCGGGGGAACAGGGGATCGCCTACGAGCAGTACTTC
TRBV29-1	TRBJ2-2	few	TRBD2	CSARTSGYGELFF	TGCAGCGCCCGGACTAGCGGGTACGGGGAGCTGTTTTTT
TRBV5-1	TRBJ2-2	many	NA	CASKRVANTGELFF	TGCGCCAGCAAGCGGGTTGCGAACACCGGGGAGCTGTTTTTT
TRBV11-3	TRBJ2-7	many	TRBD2	CASSLDGGDLAGLAYEQYF	TGTGCCAGCAGCTTAGATGGGGGGGATCTAGCGGGACTTGCCTACGAGCAGTACTTC
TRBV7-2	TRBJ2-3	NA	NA	CASSLALQRNSDTQYF	TGTGCCAGCAGCTTAGCGCTTCAGCGCAATTCCGATACGCAGTATTTT
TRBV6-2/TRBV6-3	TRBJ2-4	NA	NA	CAIVTGRDIQYF	TGTGCCATCGTTACAGGGAGGGACATTCAGTACTTC
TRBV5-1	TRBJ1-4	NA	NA	CASSWRTAGDRSEKLFF	TGCGCCAGCAGCTGGAGGACGGCGGGGGATCGATCCGAAAAACTGTTTTTT
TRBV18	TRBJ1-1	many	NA	CASSPRGVNTEAFF	TGTGCCAGCTCACCAAGGGGAGTGAACACTGAAGCTTTCTTT
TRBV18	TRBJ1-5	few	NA	CASSIEGPEPQHF	TGTGCCAGCTCTATAGAAGGTCCCGAGCCCCAGCATTTT
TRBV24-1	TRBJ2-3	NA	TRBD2	CATSDFGTSASTDTQYF	TGTGCCACCAGTGACTTTGGGACTAGCGCATCAACAGATACGCAGTATTTT
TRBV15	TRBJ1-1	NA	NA	CATSSLGRMNTEAFF	TGTGCCACCAGCTCTCTCGGACGGATGAACACTGAAGCTTTCTTT
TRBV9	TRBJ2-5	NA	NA	CASSGAGWVQETQYF	TGTGCCAGCTCCGGGGCAGGTTGGGTACAAGAGACCCAGTACTTC
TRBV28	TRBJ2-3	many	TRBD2	CASRGGVLRDTQYF	TGTGCCAGCAGGGGGGGGGTACTAAGGGATACGCAGTATTTT
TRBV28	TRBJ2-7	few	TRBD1	CASSSPSSRTGWEQYF	TGTGCCAGCAGTTCCCCCTCTTCAAGGACAGGGTGGGAGCAGTACTTC
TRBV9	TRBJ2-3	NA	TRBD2	CASSSGGSGADTQYF	TGTGCCAGCAGCTCCGGCGGGAGTGGGGCAGATACGCAGTATTTT